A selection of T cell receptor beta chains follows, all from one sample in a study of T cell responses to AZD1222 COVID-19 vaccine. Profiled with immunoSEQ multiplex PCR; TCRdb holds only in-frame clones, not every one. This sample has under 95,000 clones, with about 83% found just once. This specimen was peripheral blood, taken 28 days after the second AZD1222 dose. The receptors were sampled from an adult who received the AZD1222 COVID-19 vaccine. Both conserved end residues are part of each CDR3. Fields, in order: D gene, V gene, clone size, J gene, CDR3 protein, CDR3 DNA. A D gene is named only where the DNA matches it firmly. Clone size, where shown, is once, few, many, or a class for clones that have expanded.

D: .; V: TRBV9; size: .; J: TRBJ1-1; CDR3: CASSVEPLNTEAFF; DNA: TGTGCCAGCAGCGTAGAACCACTGAACACTGAAGCTTTCTTT
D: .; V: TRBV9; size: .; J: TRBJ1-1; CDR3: CASSVVSSGLGTEAFF; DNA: TGTGCCAGCAGCGTAGTATCATCGGGGCTTGGCACTGAAGCTTTCTTT
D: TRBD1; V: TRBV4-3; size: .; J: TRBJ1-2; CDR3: CASSSRTGGVNGYTF; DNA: TGCGCCAGCAGCTCAAGGACAGGGGGCGTGAATGGCTACACCTTC
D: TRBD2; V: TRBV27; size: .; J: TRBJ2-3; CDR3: CASSLFGLAGSYSTDTQYF; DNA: TGTGCCAGCAGTTTATTCGGACTAGCGGGGTCCTATAGCACAGATACGCAGTATTTT
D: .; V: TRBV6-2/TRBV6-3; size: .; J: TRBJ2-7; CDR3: CASSRSDSALSYEQYF; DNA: TGTGCCAGCAGCCGATCGGACAGCGCCCTCTCCTACGAGCAGTACTTC
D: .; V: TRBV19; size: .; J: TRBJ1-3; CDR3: CASRFPGSGNTIYF; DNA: TGTGCCAGTAGATTCCCGGGATCTGGAAACACCATATATTTT
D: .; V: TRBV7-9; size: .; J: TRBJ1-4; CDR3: CASSLGRGTNEKLFF; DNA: TGTGCCAGCAGCTTAGGAAGGGGCACTAATGAAAAACTGTTTTTT
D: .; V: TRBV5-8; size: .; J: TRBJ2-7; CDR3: CASSRTGDKDEQYF; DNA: TGTGCCAGCAGCCGAACGGGGGACAAAGACGAGCAGTACTTC
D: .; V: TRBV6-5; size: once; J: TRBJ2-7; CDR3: CASTLGGYSYEQYF; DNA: TGTGCCAGCACTCTAGGGGGGTATTCCTACGAGCAGTACTTC
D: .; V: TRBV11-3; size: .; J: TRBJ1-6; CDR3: CASSHGLESSYNSPLHF; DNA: TGTGCCAGCAGCCACGGACTCGAGAGCTCCTATAATTCACCCCTCCACTTT
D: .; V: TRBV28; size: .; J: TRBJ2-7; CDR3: CASSPWGRDYEQYF; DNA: TGTGCCAGCAGTCCCTGGGGGCGAGACTACGAGCAGTACTTC
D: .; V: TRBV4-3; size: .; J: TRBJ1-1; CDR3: CASSPRSGNTEAFF; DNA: TGCGCCAGCAGCCCTCGGAGCGGGAACACTGAAGCTTTCTTT
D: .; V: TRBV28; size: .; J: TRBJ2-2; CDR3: CASTPPAGSANTGELFF; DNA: TGTGCCAGCACCCCCCCCGCGGGGTCCGCGAACACCGGGGAGCTGTTTTTT
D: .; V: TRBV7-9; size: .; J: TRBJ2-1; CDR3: CASSGSLGGRYGEQFF; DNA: TGTGCCAGCAGCGGGTCCCTTGGGGGCCGGTATGGTGAGCAGTTCTTC
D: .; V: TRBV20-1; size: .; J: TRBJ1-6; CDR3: CSASGVEGNSPLHF; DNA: TGCAGTGCTAGTGGGGTAGAAGGAAATTCACCCCTCCACTTT
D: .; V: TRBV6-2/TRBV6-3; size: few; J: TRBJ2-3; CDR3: CASSPTVPTDTQYF; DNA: TGTGCCAGCAGCCCGACTGTCCCCACAGATACGCAGTATTTT
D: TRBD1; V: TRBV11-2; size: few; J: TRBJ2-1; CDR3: CASSRDRDSYNEQFF; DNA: TGTGCCAGCAGCCGAGACAGGGATTCCTACAATGAGCAGTTCTTC
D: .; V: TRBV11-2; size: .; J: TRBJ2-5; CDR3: CASSLGRSQETQYF; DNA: TGTGCCAGCAGCTTAGGGAGGTCCCAGGAGACCCAGTACTTC
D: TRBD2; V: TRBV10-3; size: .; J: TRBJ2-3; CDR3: CAISERASGDGDTQYF; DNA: TGTGCCATCAGTGAGAGGGCTAGCGGAGATGGGGATACGCAGTATTTT
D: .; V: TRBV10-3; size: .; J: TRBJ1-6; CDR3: CAIRAGQGNSPLHF; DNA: TGTGCCATCAGGGCGGGGCAGGGAAATTCACCCCTCCACTTT
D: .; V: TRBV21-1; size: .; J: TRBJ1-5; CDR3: CARMEGGEDGNQPQHF; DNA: TGTGCCAGGATGGAGGGCGGTGAAGATGGCAATCAGCCCCAGCATTTT
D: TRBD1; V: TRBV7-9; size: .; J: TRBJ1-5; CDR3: CASSWGQTQPQHF; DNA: TGTGCCAGCAGCTGGGGACAGACTCAGCCCCAGCATTTT
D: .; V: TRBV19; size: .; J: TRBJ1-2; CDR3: CASSIEGISGYTF; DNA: TGTGCCAGTAGTATCGAAGGGATCTCTGGCTACACCTTC
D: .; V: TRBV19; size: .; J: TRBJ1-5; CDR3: CASSRTGYNQPQHF; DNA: TGTGCCAGTAGCAGGACCGGATACAATCAGCCCCAGCATTTT
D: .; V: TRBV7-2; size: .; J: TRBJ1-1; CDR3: CASSLLGPGTEAFF; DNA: TGTGCCAGCAGCTTACTGGGACCCGGCACTGAAGCTTTCTTT
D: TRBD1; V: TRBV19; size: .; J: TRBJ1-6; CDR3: CASSTALDRGVDWGSPLHF; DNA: TGTGCCAGTAGTACGGCCTTGGACAGGGGCGTAGATTGGGGTTCACCCCTCCACTTT
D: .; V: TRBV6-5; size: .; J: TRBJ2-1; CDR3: CASSYSLVANNEQFF; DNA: TGTGCCAGCAGTTACTCGCTAGTGGCCAACAATGAGCAGTTCTTC
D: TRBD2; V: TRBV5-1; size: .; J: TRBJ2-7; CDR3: CASSLASGLAGLAYEQYF; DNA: TGCGCCAGCAGCTTGGCCTCGGGACTAGCGGGGTTAGCCTACGAGCAGTACTTC